The rows below give T cell receptor beta chains drawn from one sample of a study of blood T cell repertoires in COVID-19. Data came from immunoSEQ multiplex PCR; TCRdb stores just in-frame clones and leaves some out. The data show roughly 110,000 clones, 80% to 95% seen once. The sequenced sample was peripheral blood. The origin of the receptors is a woman younger than 45 with acute or convalescent COVID-19. The CDR3 runs from the conserved cysteine through the conserved F or W. A D gene is named only where the DNA matches it firmly. Some rows have no size entry. The others give once, few or many, or a class for an expanded clone.

D	size	V	J	CDR3	DNA
TRBD1	-	TRBV3-1/TRBV3-2	TRBJ1-6	CASSQGTASYNSPLHF	TGTGCCAGCAGCCAGGGGACAGCCTCCTATAATTCACCCCTCCACTTT
-	-	TRBV18	TRBJ1-2	CASSPNGGAETNYGYTF	TGTGCCAGCTCACCAAATGGGGGGGCTGAAACTAACTATGGCTACACCTTC
-	-	TRBV6-4	TRBJ2-2	CASRTDRNTGELFF	TGTGCCAGCAGGACAGACAGAAACACCGGGGAGCTGTTTTTT
-	-	TRBV19	TRBJ2-7	CASSTVRTANNHPYEQYF	TGTGCCAGTAGTACCGTCCGGACTGCAAATAACCACCCCTACGAGCAGTACTTC
-	once	TRBV28	TRBJ1-4	CASSLQEKLFF	TGTGCCAGCAGTTTACAGGAAAAACTGTTTTTT
-	-	TRBV7-3	TRBJ2-1	CASSPGSWYQSNEQFF	TGTGCCAGCAGCCCGGGGTCCTGGTACCAGAGCAATGAGCAGTTCTTC
TRBD1	-	TRBV5-1	TRBJ1-2	CASSPDRGFGYTF	TGCGCCAGCAGCCCGGACAGGGGATTTGGCTACACCTTC
TRBD1	few	TRBV12-5	TRBJ2-5	CASGYRTGTGGRETQYF	TGTGCTAGTGGTTACCGGACCGGGACAGGGGGCAGAGAGACCCAGTACTTC
-	-	TRBV4-3	TRBJ1-6	CASSRSQTGGRGSPLHF	TGCGCCAGCAGCCGCTCCCAGACGGGGGGCCGAGGATCACCCCTCCACTTT
TRBD1	-	TRBV19	TRBJ1-2	CASSEQGAYYGYTF	TGTGCCAGTAGTGAACAGGGGGCTTACTATGGCTACACCTTC
TRBD2	-	TRBV28	TRBJ2-1	CASSTIKTSGDYNEQFF	TGTGCCAGCAGCACGATCAAGACTAGCGGGGACTACAATGAGCAGTTCTTC
-	-	TRBV7-6	TRBJ2-5	CASSFFPQGQGTQYF	TGTGCCAGCAGCTTCTTCCCCCAGGGTCAAGGGACCCAGTACTTC
TRBD1	-	TRBV20-1	TRBJ1-2	CSASGAGGNYGYTF	TGCAGTGCTAGTGGGGCAGGGGGCAACTATGGCTACACCTTC
TRBD2	-	TRBV2	TRBJ2-3	CACQGLALGDTQYF	TGTGCCTGTCAAGGACTAGCACTAGGGGATACGCAGTATTTT
-	-	TRBV7-9	TRBJ2-7	CASSSEPQGIYEQYF	TGTGCCAGCAGCTCCGAACCGCAGGGGATTTACGAGCAGTACTTC
-	once	TRBV19	TRBJ2-3	CASSPFGGTDTQYF	TGTGCCAGTAGTCCCTTCGGGGGTACAGATACGCAGTATTTT
-	-	TRBV15	TRBJ1-4	CATSRNPVGGSTNEKLFF	TGTGCCACCAGCAGGAACCCTGTCGGGGGGTCAACTAATGAAAAACTGTTTTTT
TRBD1	-	TRBV11-3	TRBJ2-1	CASSLGRGSDNEQFF	TGTGCCAGCAGCTTAGGCAGGGGGTCAGACAATGAGCAGTTCTTC
-	-	TRBV14	TRBJ1-4	CASSQEVRTGGGEKLFF	TGTGCCAGCAGCCAAGAAGTCCGAACCGGGGGAGGTGAAAAACTGTTTTTT
-	-	TRBV24-1	TRBJ1-1	CATSDLRQGENTEAFF	TGTGCCACCAGTGATTTGCGCCAGGGCGAGAACACTGAAGCTTTCTTT